Below are 10 T cell receptor beta chains sequenced from a single sample in a study of blood T cell repertoires in COVID-19. Only in-frame clones appear in the TCRdb table, and some are missing; sequencing was by immunoSEQ multiplex PCR. The sample lists 350,000 to 550,000 clones; roughly nine tenths were seen once. The material sequenced was PBMCs or T cells enriched from blood (not recorded which). The receptors here all came from a man aged 25 to 45 who had recovered from COVID-19.

The chain combines TRBV21-1 with TRBJ2-7; TRBD1, the table's D call, lacks a check against the DNA. TRBV21-1 is a documented pseudogene. The CDR3 is made up of 12 amino acids. This CDR3 reads CASSAQGYEQYF. The CDR3 bases are TGTGCCAGCAGCGCCCAGGGCTACGAGCAGTACTTC.

Worth noting for this clone: Different DNA sequences within this sample yield the same CDR3. The rearrangement joins TRBV12-3 or TRBV12-4 to TRBJ2-7; no firm D call. The CDR3 totals 12 residues. V lost 5 bases and J lost 0, with 5 bases in between. The DNA for the CDR3 is TGTGCCAGCAGTAGGAGCTCCTACGAGCAGTACTTC. Residues: CASSRSSYEQYF.

The J gene is TRBJ2-2, the V gene TRBV5-4; D may be TRBD2 (6 bases). CDR1 SGHNT and CDR2 YYREEE come from the germline V gene (reference sequence). V was shortened by 0 bases and J by 5 bases, with 14 bases between the two germline ends. The CDR3 loop spans 16 amino acids. The CDR3 region is CASSLGYGSRTGELFF. In DNA form, the CDR3 reads TGTGCCAGCAGCTTGGGTTACGGGAGTAGGACCGGGGAGCTGTTTTTT. The full variable domain, its missing parts supplied by reference TRBV5-4 and TRBJ2-2, is ETGVTQSPTHLIKTRGQQVTLRCSSQSGHNTVSWYQQALGQGPQFIFQYYREEENGRGNFPPRFSGLQFPNYSSELNVNALELDDSALYLCASSLGYGSRTGELFFGEGSRLTVL.

This chain joins TRBV2 and TRBJ2-1; D call uncertain. The CDR3 extends over 12 amino acids. Germline CDR1 is SNHLY and CDR2 is FYNNEI. V lost 10 bases and J lost 5, with 12 bases in between. The CDR3 protein is CATSTLNNEQFF. Written as DNA, the CDR3 is TGTGCCACCTCTACTTTAAACAATGAGCAGTTCTTC.

The gene calls are TRBV10-2 and TRBJ2-7; 9 bases align to TRBD1. V lost 7 bases, J lost 4 bases, and 8 bases stayed unmatched. The CDR3 is made up of 14 amino acids. Per germline, CDR1 WSHSY and CDR2 SAAADI. CDR3 region: CASTPGQGPYEQYF. The CDR3 DNA sequence: TGCGCCAGCACGCCGGGACAGGGACCATACGAGCAGTACTTC.

This clone has just a few counts. This chain links TRBV7-2 with TRBJ1-5; D gene uncertain. Germline V CDR1 and CDR2: SGHTA, FQGNSA. V dropped 5 bases and J dropped 1 base, with 15 bases sitting between them. The CDR3 consists of 16 residues. The CDR3 loop reads CASSPHSYQSNQPQHF. CDR3 DNA sequence: TGTGCCAGCAGCCCACACAGTTACCAAAGCAATCAGCCCCAGCATTTT.

CDR3 bases: TGTGCCAGCAGCCAATTAATCGTTCAGGGGGCCGGCACTGAAGCTTTCTTT. Translation: CASSQLIVQGAGTEAFF. V and J are TRBV16 and TRBJ1-1; 8 bases agree with TRBD1. Germline CDR1 KGHSY, CDR2 FQNENV. The V segment lost 1 base and the J segment 4 bases; nucleotides outside the gene matches: 11. This CDR3 is built from 17 residues.

This clone appeared a few times. The chain links TRBV12-3 or TRBV12-4 to TRBJ2-7; a weak D match, TRBD2 (5 bases). This CDR3 is 13 amino acids long. V lost 6 bases to trimming and J lost 2 bases, with 11 bases between them. CDR3 nucleotides: TGTGCCAGCAGGCAGGACTCGGCCTACGAGCAGTACTTC. Its protein product is CASRQDSAYEQYF.

The rearrangement links TRBV10-2 to TRBJ1-2; a possible D gene is TRBD1 (6 bases). The germline V gene encodes CDR1 WSHSY and CDR2 SAAADI. V lost 11 bases and J 2 bases, leaving 21 bases between the germline ends. The CDR3 contains 15 residues. In DNA, the CDR3 is TGCGCCTCCTGGCGCAGGACAGTCGGCAACTATGGCTACACCTTC. Its translation is CASWRRTVGNYGYTF.

J is TRBJ1-1 and V is TRBV28; a possible D gene is TRBD1 (5 bases). The CDR3 length is 13 residues. With 7 bases removed from V and 1 base from J, the gap between germline ends came to 10 bases. The germline CDR1 and CDR2 sequences are MDHEN and SYDVKM. CDR3 DNA sequence: TGTGCCAGCATATCAGGGCCGAACACTGAAGCTTTCTTT. It is translated as CASISGPNTEAFF.